These T cell receptor beta chains were read from a single sample in a study of OX40 agonist ivuxolimab in advanced cancers. Assay used: immunoSEQ multiplex PCR; TCRdb lists only in-frame clones, some missing. The data show approximately 61,000 clones, about 80% seen once. The sequenced sample was CD4+ or CD8+ T cells sorted from blood, obtained in a trial of the OX40 agonist ivuxolimab. These receptors were collected from an adult with an advanced solid tumor such as melanoma, head and neck, liver or kidney cancer. The CDR3 runs from the conserved cysteine through the conserved F or W. A D gene is named only where the DNA matches it firmly. Only part of the rows carry a size: once, few, many, or a class if the clone is expanded.

TRBD1 | - | TRBJ2-3 | TRBV4-3 | CASSPKTGRTDTQYF | TGCGCCAGCAGCCCAAAGACAGGGCGCACAGATACGCAGTATTTT
TRBD2 | - | TRBJ2-3 | TRBV2 | CASSPLAGVTDTQYF | TGTGCCAGCAGTCCCCTGGCGGGGGTCACAGATACGCAGTATTTT
- | few | TRBJ1-2 | TRBV7-2 | CASSGEGWIYGYTF | TGTGCCAGCAGCGGTGAGGGCTGGATCTATGGCTACACCTTC
- | - | TRBJ1-1 | TRBV19 | CASSGALNTEAFF | TGTGCCAGTAGTGGCGCACTCAACACTGAAGCTTTCTTT
TRBD2 | once | TRBJ2-1 | TRBV2 | CASNGGGTHNEQFF | TGTGCCAGCAACGGCGGGGGGACCCACAATGAGCAGTTCTTC
TRBD1 | - | TRBJ1-1 | TRBV11-2 | CASSLTGEVNTEAFF | TGTGCCAGCAGCCTTACAGGGGAGGTTAACACTGAAGCTTTCTTT
- | once | TRBJ2-5 | TRBV7-9 | CASSPFGETQYF | TGTGCCAGCAGCCCATTCGGGGAGACCCAGTACTTC
- | - | TRBJ1-1 | TRBV11-2 | CASSFSGVQNTEAFF | TGTGCCAGCAGCTTTTCAGGGGTTCAGAACACTGAAGCTTTCTTT
TRBD2 | - | TRBJ2-3 | TRBV30 | CASGGVITDTQYF | TGTGCCTCTGGGGGGGTGATCACAGATACGCAGTATTTT
- | once | TRBJ2-3 | TRBV5-4 | CASSRGRWDTQYF | TGTGCCAGCAGTAGAGGTCGCTGGGATACGCAGTATTTT